Reported below is one T cell receptor beta chain. The target antigen is unknown. The data are from a study of T cell responses to AZD1222 COVID-19 vaccine. On the study more broadly: Investigators merged groups given second doses at roughly 4 or roughly 12 weeks.

Germline values: CDR1 MNHNY, CDR2 SVGAGI (reference sequence). The CDR3 consists of 13 residues. V gave up 10 bases and J gave up 5 bases, with 17 bases separating them. Study-level points and caveats: Without day 14 samples, only post-peak T cell repertoires were studied. Spike-specific TCR breadth and depth rose after two AZD1222 doses.

Profiled with immunoSEQ multiplex PCR; TCRdb holds only in-frame clones, not every one. The sample carries about 110,000 clones, 70% to 90% recorded once. The input for sequencing was peripheral blood, taken on day 0 of AZD1222 vaccination. The receptor was derived from an adult in good health. V and J are TRBV6-6 and TRBJ1-2; D might be TRBD1 (5 bases). The CDR3 DNA is TGTGCCACCGCAGGCGGGGGGTGGTATGGCTACACCTTC. It encodes CATAGGGWYGYTF.